This T cell receptor beta chain was sequenced during a study of identical twins. A universal primer site was created by template switching, with the cDNA bearing unique molecular identifiers. One entry per CDR3 protein, called by TCRdb with MiXCR from the 5' RACE reads. The sample has about 890,000 distinct CDR3 sequences, more than 9% seen once. Germline lookup yields CDR1 SNHLY and CDR2 FYNNEI. V lost 8 bases and J 6 bases, leaving 17 bases between the germline ends. The CDR3 consists of 14 residues. This clonotype has only a few counts. The same sample was also used in a study of yellow fever vaccine responses in identical twins.

The sample consisted of PBMCs. The source is a woman younger than 35 in good health. The chain carries TRBV2 and TRBJ1-5, with D possibly matching TRBD1 (5 bases). The CDR3 DNA follows: TGTGCCAGCGTGGGGGACGGAGGGCGTCAGCCCCAGCATTTT. Translated: CASVGDGGRQPQHF. The full variable domain, with the rest looked up from reference TRBV2 and TRBJ1-5, is EPEVTQTPSHQVTQMGQEVILRCVPISNHLYFYWYRQILGQKVEFLVSFYNNEISEKSEIFDDQFSVERPDGSNFTLKIRSTKLEDSAMYFCASVGDGGRQPQHFGDGTRLSIL.